This T cell receptor (beta chain) was sequenced for a study of T cells in Graves' hyperthyroidism and ophthalmopathy. To note about this clonotype: This CDR3 fails to terminate in the conserved phenylalanine or tryptophan, so it likely reflects a read error.

CDR3 length: 12 residues. The ends were cut back, 9 bases at V and 8 bases at J, with 16 bases in the middle. Amplified TCR beta CDR3 regions derived from RNA transcripts. The primer set for the first-round RT-PCR of the TCR CDR3 was HTBI. Each CDR3 protein gets one entry after TCRdb re-called the multiplex PCR reads with MiXCR. The data hold around 520,000 distinct CDR3 sequences, with less than 25% observed a single time. This chain uses TRBV12-3 or TRBV12-4 with TRBJ1-2; D may be TRBD1 (6 bases). The receptor comes from a woman aged 25 to 39 with Graves' ophthalmopathy. Sequenced sample: blood. The CDR3 spells CASSTTGWGYTY. CDR3 sequence (DNA): TGTGCCAGTAGTACGACAGGATGGGGCTACACCTAC.